This T cell receptor (beta chain) was recovered during a study of T cell responses to AZD1222 COVID-19 vaccine. This clone was found once. No antigen is known for it. The CDR3 totals 14 residues. The germline V gene encodes CDR1 SNHLY and CDR2 FYNNEI. With 8 bases removed from V and 0 bases from J, the gap between germline ends came to 11 bases. Findings and limits, study-wide: It was only after the peak T cell response that any repertoires were sampled. Two doses of AZD1222 preceded a rise in Spike-specific TCR breadth and depth. Donors were chiefly white British, with a greater number of females, and clonal diversity was perhaps underestimated.

Libraries were prepared by immunoSEQ multiplex PCR; TCRdb keeps only in-frame clonotypes and omits some of them. The sample consists of fewer than 200,000 clones, over 80% of them appearing once. This sample comprised peripheral blood, obtained on day 0 of AZD1222 vaccination. The source is an adult in good health. This chain links TRBV2 with TRBJ2-1; D unclear. CDR3 DNA: TGTGCCAGCTCTAACCCGAGCTCCTACAATGAGCAGTTCTTC. Encoded protein: CASSNPSSYNEQFF.